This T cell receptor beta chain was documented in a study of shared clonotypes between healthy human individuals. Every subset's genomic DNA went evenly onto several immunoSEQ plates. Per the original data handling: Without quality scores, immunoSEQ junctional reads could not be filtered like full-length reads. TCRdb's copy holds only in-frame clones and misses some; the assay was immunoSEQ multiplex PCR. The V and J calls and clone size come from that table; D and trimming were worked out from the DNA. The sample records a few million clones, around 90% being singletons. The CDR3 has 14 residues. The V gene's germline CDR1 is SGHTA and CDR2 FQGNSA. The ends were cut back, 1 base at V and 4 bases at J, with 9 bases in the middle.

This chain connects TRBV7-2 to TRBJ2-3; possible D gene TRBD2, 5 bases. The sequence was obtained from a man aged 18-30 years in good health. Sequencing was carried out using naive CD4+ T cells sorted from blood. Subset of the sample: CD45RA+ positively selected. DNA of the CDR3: TGTGCCAGCAGCTTAGGGGCTAGCCCAGATACGCAGTATTTT. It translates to CASSLGASPDTQYF.